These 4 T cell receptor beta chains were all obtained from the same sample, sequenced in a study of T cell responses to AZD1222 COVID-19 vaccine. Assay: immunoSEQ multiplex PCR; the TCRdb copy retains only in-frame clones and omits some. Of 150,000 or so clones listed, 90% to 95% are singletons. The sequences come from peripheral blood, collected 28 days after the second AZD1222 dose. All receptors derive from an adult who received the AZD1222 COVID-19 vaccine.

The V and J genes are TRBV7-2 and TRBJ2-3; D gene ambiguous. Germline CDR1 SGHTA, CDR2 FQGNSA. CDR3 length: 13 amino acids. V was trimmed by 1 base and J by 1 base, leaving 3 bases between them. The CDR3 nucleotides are TGTGCCAGCAGCTTAGAGGGCACAGATACGCAGTATTTT. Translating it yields CASSLEGTDTQYF. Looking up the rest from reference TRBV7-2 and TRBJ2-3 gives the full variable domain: GAGVSQSPSNKVTEKGKDVELRCDPISGHTALYWYRQSLGQGLEFLIYFQGNSAPDKSGLPSDRFSAERTGGSVSTLTIQRTQQEDSAVYLCASSLEGTDTQYFGPGTRLTVL.

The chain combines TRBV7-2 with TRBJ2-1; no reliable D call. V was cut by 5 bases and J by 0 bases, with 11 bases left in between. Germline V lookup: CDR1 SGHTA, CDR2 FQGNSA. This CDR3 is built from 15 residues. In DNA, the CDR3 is TGTGCCAGCAGCCCCCGACGGAGCTCCTACAATGAGCAGTTCTTC. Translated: CASSPRRSSYNEQFF.

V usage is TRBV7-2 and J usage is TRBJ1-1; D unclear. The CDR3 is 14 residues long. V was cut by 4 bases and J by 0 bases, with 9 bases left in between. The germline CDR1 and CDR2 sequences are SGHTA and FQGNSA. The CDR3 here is CASSWGALNTEAFF. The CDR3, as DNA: TGTGCCAGCAGCTGGGGAGCCCTGAACACTGAAGCTTTCTTT.

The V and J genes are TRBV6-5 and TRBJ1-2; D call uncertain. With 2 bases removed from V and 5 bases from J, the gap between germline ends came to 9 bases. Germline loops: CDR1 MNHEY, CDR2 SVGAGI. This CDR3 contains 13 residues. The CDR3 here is CASSYSPPYGYTF. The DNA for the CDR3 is TGTGCCAGCAGTTACAGCCCCCCGTATGGCTACACCTTC.